This T cell receptor (beta chain) was found in a study of cytomegalovirus exposure and HLA in healthy donors. Only in-frame clones appear in the TCRdb table, and some are missing; sequencing was by immunoSEQ multiplex PCR. Here the sample spans more than 45,000 clones, 85% to 95% being singletons. The CDR3 is 16 amino acids. Germline assignment: CDR1 ENHRY and CDR2 SYGVKD. V gave up 0 bases and J gave up 9 bases; unmatched junction bases: 8. This rearrangement joins TRBV10-3 to TRBJ2-2, with 9 bases fitting TRBD2. The sample comprised PBMCs. The TCR was taken from a young man in good health and CMV-seronegative. Written as DNA, the CDR3 is TGTGCCATCAGTGAGTCGAAGGTTAGCGGGAGAAGGGAGCTGTTTTTT. It is translated as CAISESKVSGRRELFF.